Given below is one T cell receptor (beta chain) in context. Its specificity is not known. Treatment of the sample: roughly 11-day PBMC culture with coronavirus spike peptide pools or control peptides (ViraFEST assay). Under the ViraFEST approach, antigen-specific T cells were expanded with peptide pools and TCRs subsequently sequenced. This entry comes from a study of vaccination and CD4 T cells after COVID-19. Study at large: The peptides that stimulated the cells were overlapping spike peptides from SARS-CoV-2, HCoV-NL63, HCoV-OC43 and HCoV-229E. In the control cultures, a CEFX pool, an HIV-1 Nef pool, or no peptide was supplied.

Sequenced with the Oncomine TCR Beta short-read assay was DNA taken from cultured CD4+ T cells. From CD4+ T cells that had been cultured, genomic DNA was extracted. TCRdb redid the calling of the PCR reads with MiXCR, one entry per CDR3 protein. This table has some 10,000 distinct CDR3 sequences, 45% to 60% appearing once. This CDR3 has 13 amino acids. V lost 8 bases and J lost 1; bases outside the gene matches: 1. Germline V lookup: CDR1 MNHEY, CDR2 SMNVEV (reference sequence). The chain joins TRBV27 to TRBJ2-3, with 9 bases matching TRBD1. Sequences were obtained from CD4+ T cells from blood, cultured in vitro. The origin of this receptor is a human donor who had recovered from COVID-19. The CDR3 spells CASWTGGTDTQYF. The DNA for the CDR3 is TGTGCCAGCTGGACAGGGGGCACAGATACGCAGTATTTT.